This TCR beta chain was recorded in a study of patients and donors after allogeneic stem cell transplantation. The CDR3 runs to 18 residues. The V end lost 1 base, the J end lost 7 bases, and 23 bases lay between the germline ends. Looked up from germline, CDR1 is LGHNA and CDR2 is YNFKEQ. One entry per CDR3 protein, called by TCRdb with MiXCR from the RT-PCR reads. The sample includes approximately 140,000 distinct CDR3 sequences, about a third seen only once; the top ten take around 50%. The sample was blood, either unsorted or a sorted T cell fraction (not recorded which). The chain links TRBV4-2 to TRBJ1-5, with TRBD1 as a possible D gene (5 bases). This receptor was obtained from a human donor who was either an allogeneic HSCT recipient or a stem cell or donor lymphocyte infusion donor (not recorded which). It is not recorded whose cells these are; they may come from a transplant donor. The CDR3 DNA follows: TGTGCCAGCAGCCAAGGCTCTCTTAACCGGGACCGCTACCAGCCCCAGCATTTT. This gives the protein CASSQGSLNRDRYQPQHF.